This entry is about one T cell receptor beta chain. This sample was taken from a study of T cells after somatic rescue of genetic block. The data were produced by immunoSEQ multiplex PCR, yet TCRdb's version contains in-frame clones alone and is incomplete. Here the sample spans some 90,000 clones, 90% being singletons. The clonotype was recovered from a young woman. The sequenced material came from peripheral blood mononuclear cells (PBMCs).

CDR3 amino acids: CSVDGGNTGELFF. CDR3 bases: TGCAGCGTTGATGGCGGGAACACCGGGGAGCTGTTTTTT. The gene calls are TRBV29-1 and TRBJ2-2; D not certain. Per germline, CDR1 SQVTM and CDR2 ANQGSEA. The length of the CDR3 is 13 residues. V lost 3 bases, J lost 1 base, and 6 bases lay in between.